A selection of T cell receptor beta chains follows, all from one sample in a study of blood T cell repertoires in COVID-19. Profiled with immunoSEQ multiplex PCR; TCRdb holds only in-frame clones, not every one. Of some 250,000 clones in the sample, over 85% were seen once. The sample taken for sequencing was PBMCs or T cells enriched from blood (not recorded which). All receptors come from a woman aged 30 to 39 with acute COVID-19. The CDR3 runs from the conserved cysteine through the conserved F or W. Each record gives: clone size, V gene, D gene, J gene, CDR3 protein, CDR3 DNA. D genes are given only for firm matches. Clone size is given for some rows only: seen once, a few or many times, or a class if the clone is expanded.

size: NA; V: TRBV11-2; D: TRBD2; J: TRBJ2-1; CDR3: CASTPGGARQFF; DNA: TGTGCCAGCACCCCGGGGGGGGCAAGGCAGTTCTTC
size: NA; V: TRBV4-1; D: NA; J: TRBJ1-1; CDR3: CASSQDGGVTMNTEAFF; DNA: TGCGCCAGCAGCCAAGACGGGGGGGTTACAATGAACACTGAAGCTTTCTTT
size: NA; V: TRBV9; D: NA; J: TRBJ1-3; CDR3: CASSSQDIRDTTGNTIYF; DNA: TGTGCCAGCAGCTCCCAAGATATCCGGGACACCACTGGAAACACCATATATTTT
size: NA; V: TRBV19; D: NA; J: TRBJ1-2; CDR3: CASSIRVNYGYTF; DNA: TGTGCCAGTAGTATCAGGGTCAACTATGGCTACACCTTC
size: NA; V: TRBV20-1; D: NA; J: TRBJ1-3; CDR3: CSASRGITGNTIYF; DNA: TGCAGTGCTAGTCGGGGTATTACGGGAAACACCATATATTTT
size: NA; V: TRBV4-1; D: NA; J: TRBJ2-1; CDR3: CASSQGLAGAGEQFF; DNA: TGCGCCAGCAGCCAAGGCCTAGCAGGGGCTGGCGAGCAGTTCTTC
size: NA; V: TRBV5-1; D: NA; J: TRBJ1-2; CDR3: CASSLAAGNSPYGYTF; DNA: TGCGCCAGCAGCTTGGCCGCAGGGAATAGTCCCTATGGCTACACCTTC
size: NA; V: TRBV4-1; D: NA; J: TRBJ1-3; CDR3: CASSYTGLTGNTIYF; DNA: TGCGCCAGCAGTTACACAGGGCTCACTGGAAACACCATATATTTT
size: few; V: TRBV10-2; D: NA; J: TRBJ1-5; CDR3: CASSGSTQYQPQHF; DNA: TGCGCCAGCAGTGGGTCTACACAGTATCAGCCCCAGCATTTT
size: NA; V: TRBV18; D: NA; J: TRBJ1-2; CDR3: CASSPRQANYGYTF; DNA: TGTGCCAGCTCACCACGACAGGCAAACTATGGCTACACCTTC
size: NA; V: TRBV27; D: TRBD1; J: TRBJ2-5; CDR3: CASSLGTEETQYF; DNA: TGTGCCAGCAGTTTAGGGACAGAAGAGACCCAGTACTTC
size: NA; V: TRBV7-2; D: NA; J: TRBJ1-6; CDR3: CASSLGVDYNSPLHF; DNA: TGTGCCAGCAGCTTAGGAGTTGATTATAATTCACCCCTCCACTTT
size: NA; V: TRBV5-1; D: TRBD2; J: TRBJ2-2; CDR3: CASSTGGSYGIGELFF; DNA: TGCGCCAGCAGCACCGGGGGGAGTTACGGGATCGGGGAGCTGTTTTTT
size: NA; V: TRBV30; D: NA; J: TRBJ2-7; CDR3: CAWSVGPMVSGEQYF; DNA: TGTGCCTGGAGTGTTGGTCCGATGGTCTCCGGCGAGCAGTACTTC
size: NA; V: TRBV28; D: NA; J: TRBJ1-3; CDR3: CASSFPGSGNTIYF; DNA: TGTGCCAGCAGTTTCCCGGGCTCTGGAAACACCATATATTTT
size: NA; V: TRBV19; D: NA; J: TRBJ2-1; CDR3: CASSLGRVVEQFF; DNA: TGTGCCAGTAGTCTTGGCAGGGTAGTTGAGCAGTTCTTC
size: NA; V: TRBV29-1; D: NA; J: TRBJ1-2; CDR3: CSVAKQGYGYTF; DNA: TGCAGCGTTGCCAAACAGGGCTATGGCTACACCTTC
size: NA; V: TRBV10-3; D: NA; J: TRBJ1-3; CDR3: CAISESRGKPSGNTIYF; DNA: TGTGCCATCAGTGAGTCGCGGGGAAAACCCTCTGGAAACACCATATATTTT
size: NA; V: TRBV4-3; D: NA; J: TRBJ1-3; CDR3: CASSQAYRGRGAGNTIYF; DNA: TGCGCCAGCAGCCAAGCTTACCGCGGGAGGGGAGCTGGAAACACCATATATTTT
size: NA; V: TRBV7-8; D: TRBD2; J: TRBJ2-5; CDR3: CASSSLFNSGGPGEETQYF; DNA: TGTGCCAGCAGCTCTCTATTTAATAGCGGGGGGCCGGGGGAAGAGACCCAGTACTTC
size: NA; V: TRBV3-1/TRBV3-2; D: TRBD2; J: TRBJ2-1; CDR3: CASSGTRENEQFF; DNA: TGTGCCAGCAGCGGGACTAGGGAGAATGAGCAGTTCTTC
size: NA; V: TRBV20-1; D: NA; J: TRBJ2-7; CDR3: CSAYQMYEQYF; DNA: TGCAGTGCTTATCAGATGTACGAGCAGTACTTC
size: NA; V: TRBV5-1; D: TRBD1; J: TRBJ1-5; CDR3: CASSPGTDQPQHF; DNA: TGCGCCAGCAGCCCCGGGACAGATCAGCCCCAGCATTTT
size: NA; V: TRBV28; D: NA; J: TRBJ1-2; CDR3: CASSIGPGYGYTF; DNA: TGTGCCAGCAGTATCGGCCCAGGCTATGGCTACACCTTC
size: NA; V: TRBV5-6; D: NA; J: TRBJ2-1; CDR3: CASSETGNEQFF; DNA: TGTGCCAGCAGCGAAACAGGAAATGAGCAGTTCTTC
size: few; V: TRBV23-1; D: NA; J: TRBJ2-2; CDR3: CASSSRGGGYRTTGELFF; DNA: TGCGCCAGCAGCTCAAGAGGGGGGGGTTACAGAACCACCGGGGAGCTGTTTTTT
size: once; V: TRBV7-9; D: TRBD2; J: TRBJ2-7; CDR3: CASSLDSGGHFRYF; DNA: TGTGCCAGCAGCTTAGATAGCGGGGGCCACTTCCGGTACTTC
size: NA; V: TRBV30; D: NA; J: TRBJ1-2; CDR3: CAWEWASNYGYTF; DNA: TGTGCCTGGGAGTGGGCTTCTAACTATGGCTACACCTTC
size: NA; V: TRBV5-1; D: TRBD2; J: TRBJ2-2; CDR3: CASSPGLAATGELFF; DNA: TGCGCCAGCAGCCCGGGACTAGCGGCTACCGGGGAGCTGTTTTTT
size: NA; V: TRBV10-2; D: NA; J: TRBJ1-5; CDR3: CASSEGSNSNQPQHF; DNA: TGCGCCAGCAGTGAGGGCAGTAATAGCAATCAGCCCCAGCATTTT
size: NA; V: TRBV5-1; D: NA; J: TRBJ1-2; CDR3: CASSQGQYGYTF; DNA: TGCGCCAGCAGCCAAGGACAATATGGCTACACCTTC
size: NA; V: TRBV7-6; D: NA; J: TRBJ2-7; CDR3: CASSLAGGAYEQYF; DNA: TGTGCCAGCAGCTTAGCCGGGGGAGCTTACGAGCAGTACTTC
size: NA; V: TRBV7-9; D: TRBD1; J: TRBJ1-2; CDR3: CASSSRGQADGYTF; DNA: TGTGCCAGCAGCTCACGCGGACAGGCGGATGGCTACACCTTC
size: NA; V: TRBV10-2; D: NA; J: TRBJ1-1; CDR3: CASSESRGTEAFF; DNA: TGCGCCAGCAGTGAGTCGAGAGGAACTGAAGCTTTCTTT
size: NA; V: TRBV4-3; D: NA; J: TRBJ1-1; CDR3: CASSQVGDRPTFF; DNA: TGCGCCAGCAGCCAAGTTGGAGACAGGCCGACTTTCTTT
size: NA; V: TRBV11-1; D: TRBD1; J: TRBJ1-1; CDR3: CASGGGQGGTEAFF; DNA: TGTGCCAGCGGGGGAGGACAGGGAGGGACTGAAGCTTTCTTT
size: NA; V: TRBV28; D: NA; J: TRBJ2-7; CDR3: CASSPPRDTYEQYF; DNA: TGTGCCAGCAGTCCCCCCAGGGATACCTACGAGCAGTACTTC
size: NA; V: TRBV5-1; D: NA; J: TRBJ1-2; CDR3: CASSLGGSNYGYTF; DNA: TGCGCCAGCAGCTTGGGCGGTTCTAACTATGGCTACACCTTC
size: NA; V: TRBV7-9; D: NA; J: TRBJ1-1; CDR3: CASSLTGNTEAFF; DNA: TGTGCCAGCAGCTTGACAGGGAACACTGAAGCTTTCTTT
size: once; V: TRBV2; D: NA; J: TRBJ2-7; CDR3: CASSRGSSYEQYF; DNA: TGTGCCAGCAGTCGCGGCAGTTCCTACGAGCAGTACTTC
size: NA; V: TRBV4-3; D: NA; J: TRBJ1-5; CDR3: CASSQSGNQPQHF; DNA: TGCGCCAGCAGCCAATCGGGTAATCAGCCCCAGCATTTT
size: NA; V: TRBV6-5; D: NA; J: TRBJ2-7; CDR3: CASSYSRQRAYYEQYF; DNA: TGTGCCAGCAGTTACTCGAGGCAGCGGGCCTACTACGAGCAGTACTTC
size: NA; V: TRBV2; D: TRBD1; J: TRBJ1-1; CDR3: CATPTGGGREAFF; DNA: TGTGCCACCCCGACAGGGGGGGGTAGGGAAGCTTTCTTT
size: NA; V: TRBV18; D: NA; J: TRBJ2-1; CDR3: CASSKRGGNEQFF; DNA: TGTGCCAGCTCAAAAAGGGGGGGCAATGAGCAGTTCTTC
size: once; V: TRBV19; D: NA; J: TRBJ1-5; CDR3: CASSTRQRHSNQPQHF; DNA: TGTGCCAGTAGTACTCGACAGAGACATAGCAATCAGCCCCAGCATTTT
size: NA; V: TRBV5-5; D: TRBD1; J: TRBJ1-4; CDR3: CASSAGQGYEKLFF; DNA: TGTGCCAGCAGCGCGGGACAGGGGTATGAAAAACTGTTTTTT
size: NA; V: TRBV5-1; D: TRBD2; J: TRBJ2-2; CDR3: CASSWRGDTGELFF; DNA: TGCGCCAGCAGTTGGCGGGGGGACACCGGGGAGCTGTTTTTT
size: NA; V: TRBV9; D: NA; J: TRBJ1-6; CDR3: CASSVVVGNSPLHF; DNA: TGTGCCAGCAGCGTAGTGGTCGGTAATTCACCCCTCCACTTT
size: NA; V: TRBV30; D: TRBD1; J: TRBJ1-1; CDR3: CAWTGGQGQTEAFF; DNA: TGTGCCTGGACCGGGGGACAGGGGCAAACTGAAGCTTTCTTT
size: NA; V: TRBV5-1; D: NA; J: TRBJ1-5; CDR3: CASSPDWGNQPQHF; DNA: TGCGCCAGCAGCCCCGACTGGGGCAATCAGCCCCAGCATTTT
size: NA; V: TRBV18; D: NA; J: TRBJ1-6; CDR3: CASSSMDSNSPLHF; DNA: TGTGCCAGCTCATCCATGGACAGCAATTCACCCCTCCACTTT
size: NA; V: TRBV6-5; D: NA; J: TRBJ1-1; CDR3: CASLAGWNTEAFF; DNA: TGTGCCAGCCTGGCAGGGTGGAACACTGAAGCTTTCTTT
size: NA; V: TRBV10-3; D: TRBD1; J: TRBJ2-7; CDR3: CAISESLGDRAYEQYF; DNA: TGTGCCATCAGTGAGTCGTTGGGGGACAGAGCCTACGAGCAGTACTTC
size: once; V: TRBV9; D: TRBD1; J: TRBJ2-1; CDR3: CASSVWDSRRGWQFF; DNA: TGTGCCAGCAGCGTATGGGACAGCCGCAGGGGGTGGCAGTTCTTC
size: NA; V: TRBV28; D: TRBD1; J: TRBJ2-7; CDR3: CASTPGQVSYEQYF; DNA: TGTGCCAGCACCCCGGGACAGGTATCCTACGAGCAGTACTTC
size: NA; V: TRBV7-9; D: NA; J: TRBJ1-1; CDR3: CASRPMNTEAFF; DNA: TGTGCCAGCAGGCCTATGAACACTGAAGCTTTCTTT
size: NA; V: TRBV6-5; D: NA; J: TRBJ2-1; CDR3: CASSFRGTYNEQFF; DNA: TGTGCCAGCAGTTTCAGGGGAACCTACAATGAGCAGTTCTTC
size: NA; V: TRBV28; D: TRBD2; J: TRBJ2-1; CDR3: CASSTILAGGTGGDNEQFF; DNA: TGTGCCAGCAGCACCATCCTAGCGGGGGGCACGGGTGGGGACAATGAGCAGTTCTTC
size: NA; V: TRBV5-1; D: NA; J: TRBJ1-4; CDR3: CASSLAIGGNEKLFF; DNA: TGCGCCAGCAGCTTGGCCATTGGGGGGAATGAAAAACTGTTTTTT
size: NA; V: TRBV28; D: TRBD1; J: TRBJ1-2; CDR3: CASSKQGANYGYTF; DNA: TGTGCCAGCAGTAAACAGGGGGCGAACTATGGCTACACCTTC